The clone carrying this T cell receptor (beta chain) was recorded a few times. Its specificity is not known. The TCR alpha and TCR beta cDNA libraries, bearing sample barcodes and UMIs, were generated by 5'RACE using constant-segment primers. MiXCR, applied by TCRdb to the 5' RACE reads, yields one record per CDR3 protein. The sample has roughly 580,000 distinct CDR3 sequences, more than 15% seen once. This sample was taken from a study of T-cell memory formation after mild COVID-19. Study conclusions and caveats: Among CD4+ contracting clones, most were CM and EM, and CD8+ ones EMRA.

This CDR3 is 14 amino acids long. The germline V and J ends were trimmed by 2 bases and 9 bases, with 14 bases remaining between them. Germline CDR1 reads SEHNR; CDR2 reads FQNEAQ (reference sequence). The clonotype comes from an adult woman who had mild COVID-19 (a few samples of this study predate the infection). Cell type and time point are not known. The rearrangement links TRBV7-9 to TRBJ2-1; D perhaps matches TRBD2 (5 bases). Specimen: PBMCs or a T cell subset sorted from them (not recorded which). The CDR3 DNA follows: TGTGCCAGCAGCTTAAAGCTTGAGGGCCCTGAGCAGTTCTTC. Translating it yields CASSLKLEGPEQFF.